This T cell receptor (beta chain) was recorded in a study of T-cell memory formation after mild COVID-19. Regarding the study as a whole: Contracting clones from day 15 to 85 showed balanced CD4/CD8; later expanders favored CD4+.

One entry per CDR3 protein results from TCRdb running MiXCR on the 5' RACE reads. Of some 350,000 distinct CDR3 sequences detected, 10% to 15% appear once; the ten largest clones hold 20% to 25%. Details on this clonotype: The antigen is unknown.

Germline V gives CDR1 SEHNR, CDR2 FQNEAQ (reference sequence). CDR3 length: 16 amino acids. The V and J ends lost 1 base and 3 bases respectively, with 16 bases between them. The rearrangement uses TRBV7-9 and TRBJ2-7, with D possibly TRBD1 on 6 matching bases. Sequenced input: PBMCs or a T cell subset sorted from them (not recorded which). This clonotype originated in a man aged 18 to 35 who had mild COVID-19 (a few samples of this study predate the infection). Cell type and time point are not known. DNA for the CDR3: TGTGCCAGCAGCTTAGTTCTGGGGGACACCTACTACGAGCAGTACTTC. Its protein is CASSLVLGDTYYEQYF.